A selection of T cell receptor beta chains follows, all from one sample in a study of shared clonotypes between healthy human individuals. Measured with immunoSEQ multiplex PCR; TCRdb has only the in-frame clones, and not every one. The data show 1,500,000 or so clones, with more than 95% seen just once and approximately 1.1% held by the top ten. The material sequenced was naive CD4+ T cells sorted from blood. Receptor source: a man younger than 45 in good health. CDR3s include the opening cysteine and the closing phenylalanine or tryptophan. A D gene is named only where the DNA matches it firmly. Rows may omit the clone size; those that give it use once, few, many or a size class.

cdr3_nt,cdr3_aa,clone_size,v_call,d_call,j_call
TGTGCCATCAGTGAGGGCGGGAGGAACTACGAGCAGTACTTC,CAISEGGRNYEQYF,NA,TRBV10-3,TRBD2,TRBJ2-7
TGTGCCACCCGGGGGCCAAGGACAGGGCAAGAGACCCAGTACTTC,CATRGPRTGQETQYF,NA,TRBV15,TRBD1,TRBJ2-5
TGTGCCAGCAGCTTACCGGGACTAGCTAAAAACACCGGGGAGCTGTTTTTT,CASSLPGLAKNTGELFF,NA,TRBV7-2,TRBD2,TRBJ2-2
TGCGCCAGCAGCTTCGGGGCCGGGACAGGGTCCTACGAGCAGTACTTC,CASSFGAGTGSYEQYF,NA,TRBV5-1,TRBD1,TRBJ2-7
TGTGCCAGCAGCCCGACAGGGAACAATGAAAAACTGTTTTTT,CASSPTGNNEKLFF,NA,TRBV7-9,TRBD1,TRBJ1-4
TGTGCCAGCAGTCAACCGGGAACACAGACCCAGTACTTC,CASSQPGTQTQYF,NA,TRBV2,NA,TRBJ2-5
TGTGCCAGCAGTGAAACAGGGACAATGAAAGCTAACTATGGCTACACCTTC,CASSETGTMKANYGYTF,NA,TRBV6-1,NA,TRBJ1-2
TGTGCCAGCAGTGAGGGGGGACAGGTGGGATACAATGAGCAGTTCTTC,CASSEGGQVGYNEQFF,NA,TRBV6-1,TRBD1,TRBJ2-1
TGTGCCAGCAGCTTGGGGGGCAGGGGGCCAGATCAGCCCCAGCATTTT,CASSLGGRGPDQPQHF,few,TRBV5-4,TRBD1,TRBJ1-5
TGTGCCAGCAGCAGTCGGGGAGCGGGAACCTACGAGCAGTACTTC,CASSSRGAGTYEQYF,NA,TRBV9,TRBD2,TRBJ2-7
TGCGCCAGCAGTGATTGGGTCGGAGCGGGAGGGCCTTGGCAGTTCTTC,CASSDWVGAGGPWQFF,once,TRBV10-2,TRBD2,TRBJ2-1
TGTGCCTGGAGTCGGACTAGCGGGAGGGTAGGCGAGCAGTACTTC,CAWSRTSGRVGEQYF,once,TRBV30,TRBD2,TRBJ2-7
TGCGCCAGCAGTGAGGGGAGTTGGAGGGGGGCCTACGAGCAGTACTTC,CASSEGSWRGAYEQYF,NA,TRBV10-2,NA,TRBJ2-7
TGTGCCATCAGGAGCGGGGCCACAGATACGCAGTATTTT,CAIRSGATDTQYF,NA,TRBV10-3,TRBD2,TRBJ2-3
TGTGCCAGCACCAGTACCGGGACAGGGTACCGTTACGAGCAGTACTTC,CASTSTGTGYRYEQYF,NA,TRBV28,TRBD1,TRBJ2-7
TGTGCCAGCAGCCCGGGGACTAGCGGCCCCGGTACGCAGTATTTT,CASSPGTSGPGTQYF,NA,TRBV9,TRBD2,TRBJ2-3
TGTGCCAGCAGCGGGACTAGCGGAGACCAAGAGACCCAGTACTTC,CASSGTSGDQETQYF,NA,TRBV7-9,TRBD2,TRBJ2-5
TGTGCCAGCGCCGACAGGGGCCCGCTTGCAACTAATGAAAAACTGTTTTTT,CASADRGPLATNEKLFF,once,TRBV18,TRBD1,TRBJ1-4
TGTGCCAGCAGCTTGACAGGACGCCCCATGAACACTGAAGCTTTCTTT,CASSLTGRPMNTEAFF,NA,TRBV7-2,NA,TRBJ1-1
TGTGCCAGCAGCGTGTCCGCCACTAATGAAAAACTGTTTTTT,CASSVSATNEKLFF,NA,TRBV9,NA,TRBJ1-4
TGTGCCAGCAGTGAATCTGGGAGGAGCGAGCAGTACTTC,CASSESGRSEQYF,NA,TRBV6-1,NA,TRBJ2-7
TGTGCCAGTGGGTACCAACTGGGGACAGGGGTAGGCGAACAGCCCCAGCATTTT,CASGYQLGTGVGEQPQHF,NA,TRBV19,TRBD1,TRBJ1-5
TGTGCCAGCAGCTTGTACCAGGGTCGGAGCAATGAGCAGTTCTTC,CASSLYQGRSNEQFF,NA,TRBV5-8,NA,TRBJ2-1
TGCGCCAGCAGCCAAGATCCCCAGGTTGGGGCCAACGTCCTGACTTTC,CASSQDPQVGANVLTF,NA,TRBV4-3,NA,TRBJ2-6
TGTGCCAGCAGCTCACAACTAGCGGGAGGTCAAGAGCAGTACTTC,CASSSQLAGGQEQYF,NA,TRBV5-5,TRBD2,TRBJ2-7
TGTGCCAGCAGCTTGGGCCAGGGGGCCGGTAGATTGTCGCAGTTCTTC,CASSLGQGAGRLSQFF,NA,TRBV7-6,TRBD1,TRBJ2-1
TGTGCCAGCAGCTTAGCTGGGGGGCGATTTGGACAGCCCCAGCATTTT,CASSLAGGRFGQPQHF,once,TRBV7-2,NA,TRBJ1-5
TGTGCCAGCAGTTTCCTTAAGGCAGATACGCAGTATTTT,CASSFLKADTQYF,NA,TRBV27,NA,TRBJ2-3
TGCGCCAGCAGCCCAGGACCGTCGGGGGGGACCTACGAGCAGTACTTC,CASSPGPSGGTYEQYF,NA,TRBV5-1,TRBD2,TRBJ2-7
TGCGCCAGCAGCCGGAACACAGGGATTACAGATACGCAGTATTTT,CASSRNTGITDTQYF,NA,TRBV4-3,NA,TRBJ2-3
TGTGCCAGCAGCTTAGATAGGGGGAACTATGGCTACACCTTC,CASSLDRGNYGYTF,NA,TRBV11-2,NA,TRBJ1-2
TGTGCCAGCAGCTCAATGGGGAACTATGGCTACACCTTC,CASSSMGNYGYTF,NA,TRBV5-5,NA,TRBJ1-2
TGTGCCTGGAGTTATGGGGGCGGCCGCTCCTACGAGCAGTACTTC,CAWSYGGGRSYEQYF,NA,TRBV30,NA,TRBJ2-7
TGTGCCAGCAGTTTGTCGGGACAGGGAGAATACGAGCAGTACTTC,CASSLSGQGEYEQYF,NA,TRBV28,TRBD1,TRBJ2-7
TGTGCCAGCAGTGTGGGACAGAGCTCCTACAATGAGCAGTTCTTC,CASSVGQSSYNEQFF,NA,TRBV6-1,TRBD1,TRBJ2-1
TGTGCCAGCAGCTCGACAGTGGGACTGGGCTACACCTTC,CASSSTVGLGYTF,NA,TRBV5-6,NA,TRBJ1-2
TGTGCCAGCTCCCCACGACTAGCGGGAGTCTCCGGGGAGCTGTTTTTT,CASSPRLAGVSGELFF,NA,TRBV18,TRBD2,TRBJ2-2
TGTGCCAGCAGTTACGGGACTAGCGACCTCTACGAGCAGTACTTC,CASSYGTSDLYEQYF,NA,TRBV6-5,TRBD2,TRBJ2-7
TGTGCCAGCAGCCCGCCGGGGTACAATGAGCAGTTCTTC,CASSPPGYNEQFF,NA,TRBV7-3,NA,TRBJ2-1
TGTGCCAGCAGCTTACCGAGACAGGCCAGAACTCCCACAGATACGCAGTATTTT,CASSLPRQARTPTDTQYF,once,TRBV7-9,NA,TRBJ2-3
TGTGCCAGCAGTGAATGGGCACTGGAAAAACTGTTTTTT,CASSEWALEKLFF,NA,TRBV6-1,NA,TRBJ1-4
TGTGCCAGCAGCGTAAACAGGGAAAGGGGCTACACCTTC,CASSVNRERGYTF,NA,TRBV5-6,NA,TRBJ1-2
TGTGCCAGCAGCGGAAGCCGGGACTCTTACACAGATACGCAGTATTTT,CASSGSRDSYTDTQYF,NA,TRBV9,NA,TRBJ2-3
TGTGCCAGCAGTTTATCAATCTACGAGCAGTACTTC,CASSLSIYEQYF,NA,TRBV28,NA,TRBJ2-7
TGTGCCAGAAGCTTGGAGGAGAGTGGGGGCGCTGGGGCCAACGTCCTGACTTTC,CARSLEESGGAGANVLTF,NA,TRBV5-3,NA,TRBJ2-6
TGTGCCAGCAGGTTGGGGCAAATTACAGATACGCAGTATTTT,CASRLGQITDTQYF,NA,TRBV2,NA,TRBJ2-3
TGTGCCAGCAGTTTTGCAGCAAATCCCCGCTACGAGCAGTACTTC,CASSFAANPRYEQYF,NA,TRBV28,NA,TRBJ2-7
TGTGCCAGCAGCCAAAGACTAGCTATACATGAGCAGTTCTTC,CASSQRLAIHEQFF,NA,TRBV2,TRBD2,TRBJ2-1
TGTGCTAGTGGTACCAGCGTTGAACAGGGGGCGTATGGGGCCAACGTCCTGACTTTC,CASGTSVEQGAYGANVLTF,NA,TRBV12-5,TRBD1,TRBJ2-6
TGCAGCGTTGGGGACCGGCGCTCCTACAATGAGCAGTTCTTC,CSVGDRRSYNEQFF,NA,TRBV29-1,NA,TRBJ2-1
TGTGCCAGATTTTGGAGGCTCACCGGGGAGCTGTTTTTT,CARFWRLTGELFF,NA,TRBV28,NA,TRBJ2-2
TGTGCCAGCAGCTCATGGACTAGCTCCCTTGGGCACAATGAGCAGTTCTTC,CASSSWTSSLGHNEQFF,NA,TRBV11-2,TRBD2,TRBJ2-1